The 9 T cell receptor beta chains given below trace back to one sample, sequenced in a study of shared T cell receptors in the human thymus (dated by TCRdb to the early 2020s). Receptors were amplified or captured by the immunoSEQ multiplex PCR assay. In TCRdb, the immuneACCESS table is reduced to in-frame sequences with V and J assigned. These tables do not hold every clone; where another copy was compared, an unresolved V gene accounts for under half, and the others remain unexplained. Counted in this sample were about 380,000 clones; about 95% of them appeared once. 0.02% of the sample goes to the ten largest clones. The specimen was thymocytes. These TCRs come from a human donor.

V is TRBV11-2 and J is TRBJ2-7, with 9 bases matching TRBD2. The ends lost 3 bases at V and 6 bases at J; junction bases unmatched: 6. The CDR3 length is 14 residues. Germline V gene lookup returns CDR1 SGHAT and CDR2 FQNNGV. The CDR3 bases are TGTGCCAGCAGCTTTAGCGGGGGAGGGAGCGAGCAGTACTTC. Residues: CASSFSGGGSEQYF.

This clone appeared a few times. In DNA form, the CDR3 reads TGTGCCAGCAGCTTAAACGGACAGGGGAGCTCCTACGAGCAGTACTTC. Protein: CASSLNGQGSSYEQYF. The chain has TRBV7-3 and TRBJ2-7, with TRBD1 matching 9 bases. CDR1 is SGHTA, CDR2 FQGTGA, per germline. This CDR3 is 16 amino acids long. V lost 1 base and J lost 0; bases outside the gene matches: 4.

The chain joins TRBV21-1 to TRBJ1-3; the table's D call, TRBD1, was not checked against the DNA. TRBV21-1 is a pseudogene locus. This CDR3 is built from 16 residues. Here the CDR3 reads CASEAGTGESGNTIYF. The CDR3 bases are TGTGCCTCCGAGGCGGGGACAGGGGAGTCTGGAAACACCATATATTTT.

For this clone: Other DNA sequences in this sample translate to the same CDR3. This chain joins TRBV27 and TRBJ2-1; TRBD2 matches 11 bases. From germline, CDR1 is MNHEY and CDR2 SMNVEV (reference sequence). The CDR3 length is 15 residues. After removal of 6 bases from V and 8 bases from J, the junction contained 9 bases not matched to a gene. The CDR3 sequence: CASRLIAGGVDEQFF. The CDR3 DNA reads TGTGCCAGCAGATTAATAGCGGGAGGGGTGGATGAGCAGTTCTTC.

CDR3 DNA sequence: TGTGCCGTGGCGAGTCGAGGGGAGCAAACCTTC. Protein sequence: CAVASRGEQTF. V and J are TRBV10-3 and TRBJ1-2, with a tentative D call TRBD1 (5 bases). Germline CDR1 reads ENHRY; CDR2 reads SYGVKD. The CDR3 loop spans 11 amino acids. The V end was cut by 11 bases, the J end by 14 bases, with 21 bases between.

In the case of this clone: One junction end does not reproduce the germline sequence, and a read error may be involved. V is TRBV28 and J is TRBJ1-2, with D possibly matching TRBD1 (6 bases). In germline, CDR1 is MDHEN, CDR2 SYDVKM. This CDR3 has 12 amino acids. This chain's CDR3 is CASSLCGGNGQF. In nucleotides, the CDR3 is TGTGCCAGCAGTTTATGCGGGGGGAATGGACAGTTC.

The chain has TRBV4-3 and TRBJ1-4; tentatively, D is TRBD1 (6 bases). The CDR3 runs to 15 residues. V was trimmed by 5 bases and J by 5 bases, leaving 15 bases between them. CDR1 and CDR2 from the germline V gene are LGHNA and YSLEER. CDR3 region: CASSDRPTSNEKLFF. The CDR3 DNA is TGCGCCAGCAGCGACAGGCCTACCTCCAATGAAAAACTGTTTTTT.

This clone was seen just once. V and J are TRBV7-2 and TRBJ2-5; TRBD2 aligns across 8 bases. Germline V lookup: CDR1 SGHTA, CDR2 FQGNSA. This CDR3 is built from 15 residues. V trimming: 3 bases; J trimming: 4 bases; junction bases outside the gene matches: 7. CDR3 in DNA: TGTGCCAGCAGCTTTCCGCTAGCGGGCGGAGAGACCCAGTACTTC. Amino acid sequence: CASSFPLAGGETQYF.

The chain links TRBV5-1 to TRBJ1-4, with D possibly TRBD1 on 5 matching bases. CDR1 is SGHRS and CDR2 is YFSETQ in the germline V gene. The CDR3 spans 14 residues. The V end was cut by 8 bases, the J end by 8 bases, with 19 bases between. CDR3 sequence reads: CASLSGTPGEKLFF. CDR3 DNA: TGCGCCAGTCTCTCCGGGACCCCGGGAGAAAAACTGTTTTTT.